The clone carrying this TCR beta chain showed up just a few times. This sample is drawn from a study of OX40 agonist ivuxolimab in advanced cancers. Looked up from germline, CDR1 is SGHTA and CDR2 is FQGNSA. This CDR3 comprises 17 residues. J lost 5 bases, V lost 5 bases, and 13 bases had no gene match. Some clones are missing from TCRdb's copy, which holds only in-frame ones; the method was immunoSEQ multiplex PCR. In the table there are about 15,000 clones, 91% of which are singletons. The TCR sequence derives from an adult with an advanced solid tumor such as melanoma, head and neck, liver or kidney cancer. The rearrangement uses TRBV7-2 and TRBJ2-1, with TRBD1 matching over 9 bases. This sample comprised CD4+ or CD8+ T cells sorted from blood, obtained in a trial of the OX40 agonist ivuxolimab. The CDR3 DNA sequence: TGTGCCAGCAGCCCAGGGACAGGGTTCATCAGGGACAATGAGCAGTTCTTC. Its protein is CASSPGTGFIRDNEQFF.